This TCR beta chain was identified in a study of blood T cell repertoires in COVID-19. Study-wide background: From the United States, Italy and Spain came samples of acute and convalescent COVID-19. T cells, B-cell-depleted T cells, or PBMCs provided the cDNA or gDNA that served as material.

Original methodology: Cell counts per sample came from amplifying reference gene primers. Method: immunoSEQ multiplex PCR; TCRdb's copy keeps in-frame clones and lacks some. Clonal size and the V and J genes are those of that table, whereas D and trimming came from the DNA. The sample consists of some 62,000 clones, around 82% of them appearing once. The TCR was taken from a man aged 60 to 69 with COVID-19, enrolled during active disease. Material: peripheral blood.

The CDR3 DNA reads as TGCGCCAGCAGCCAAGTTACACGGGTGGAGACCCAGTACTTC. Its protein is CASSQVTRVETQYF. The V call is TRBV4-1, the J call TRBJ2-5; D is uncertain. V lost 1 base to trimming and J lost 5 bases, with 11 bases between them. This CDR3 is 14 amino acids long. The germline V gene encodes CDR1 MGHRA and CDR2 YSYEKL.